Listed below are T cell receptor beta chains from one sample, sequenced in a study of T cell repertoires in cytomegalovirus infection. TCRdb called the reads again in MiXCR, with one record for every CDR3 protein. The data contain approximately 400,000 distinct CDR3 sequences, roughly 31% of them seen just once; the ten biggest clones take up 12% to 15%. The sequenced material came from PBMCs. These receptors were collected from a human donor in good health (CMV status not recorded). Some clones in this sample may be carry-over from other donors' samples. Both conserved end residues are part of each CDR3. Fields, in order: V gene, clone size, D gene, J gene, CDR3 DNA, CDR3 protein. The D gene is left open where the match is weak. Where a row states a size, it is once, few, many or the class of an expanded clone; other rows omit it.

V: TRBV12-3/TRBV12-4; size: few; D: TRBD2; J: TRBJ2-5; DNA: TGTGCCAGCAGTTTTTCCGGGGGGCAAGAGACCCAGTACTTC; CDR3: CASSFSGGQETQYF
V: TRBV15; size: .; D: .; J: TRBJ1-1; DNA: TGTGCCACCAGCAGAGACAGGGTTGGGGATGAAGCTTTCTTT; CDR3: CATSRDRVGDEAFF
V: TRBV12-3/TRBV12-4; size: many; D: TRBD1; J: TRBJ1-1; DNA: TGTGCCAGCAGTCCACGACAGGGAGGGTCTGAAGCTTTCTTT; CDR3: CASSPRQGGSEAFF
V: TRBV12-3/TRBV12-4; size: .; D: .; J: TRBJ1-2; DNA: TGTGCCAGCAGTTTACGTAGGGTGGGTGGCTACACCTTC; CDR3: CASSLRRVGGYTF
V: TRBV11-2; size: few; D: .; J: TRBJ1-1; DNA: TGTGCCAGCAGCCCCCGAGCGGGATCCCACACTGAAGCTTTCTTT; CDR3: CASSPRAGSHTEAFF
V: TRBV28; size: .; D: .; J: TRBJ1-2; DNA: TGTGCCAGCAGTCAACCTCCAGCTAACTATGGCTACACCTTC; CDR3: CASSQPPANYGYTF
V: TRBV12-3/TRBV12-4; size: .; D: .; J: TRBJ1-4; DNA: TGTGCCAGCGCGGTGGGTGAAAAACTGTTTTTT; CDR3: CASAVGEKLFF
V: TRBV19; size: .; D: .; J: TRBJ1-2; DNA: TGTGCCAGTAGTATAACGGGTACCGCCGAGGGCTACACCTTC; CDR3: CASSITGTAEGYTF
V: TRBV12-3/TRBV12-4; size: many; D: .; J: TRBJ1-6; DNA: TGTGCCAGCAGTCCAGCACCGGGGAGGAGATATAATTCACCCCTCCACTTT; CDR3: CASSPAPGRRYNSPLHF
V: TRBV30; size: .; D: .; J: TRBJ2-7; DNA: TGTGCCTGGAGGCCCGGAGGGACGGGAGAGCAGTACTTC; CDR3: CAWRPGGTGEQYF
V: TRBV6-2/TRBV6-3; size: few; D: .; J: TRBJ1-2; DNA: TGTGCCAGCAGGCGATCCCAGGGGCATGGCTACACCTTC; CDR3: CASRRSQGHGYTF
V: TRBV7-6; size: .; D: .; J: TRBJ2-1; DNA: TGTGCCAGCAGCTTAAGGGGATGGTTTTCAAGCGGACGGTCCCATGAGCAGTTCTTC; CDR3: CASSLRGWFSSGRSHEQFF
V: TRBV9; size: .; D: TRBD2; J: TRBJ2-5; DNA: TGTGCCAGCAGCGGAGACCTGAGGACTAGCGGGGGGGATCCCCAAGAGACCCAGTACTTC; CDR3: CASSGDLRTSGGDPQETQYF
V: TRBV11-1; size: many; D: .; J: TRBJ1-1; DNA: TGTGCCAGCAGCTCCCACAAAGGCGATGAAGCTTTCTTT; CDR3: CASSSHKGDEAFF
V: TRBV6-1; size: few; D: .; J: TRBJ1-6; DNA: TGTGCCAGCAGCGCCGGGCGCGGAACCAATTCACCCCTCCACTTT; CDR3: CASSAGRGTNSPLHF
V: TRBV5-6; size: few; D: .; J: TRBJ2-3; DNA: TGTGCCAGCAGCTTGGTTCCGGACAGTAGCACAGATACGCAGTATTTT; CDR3: CASSLVPDSSTDTQYF
V: TRBV7-8; size: few; D: .; J: TRBJ2-7; DNA: TGTGCCAGCAGCTTATCGCGTGGGAGCTGGGGGGAGTACGAGCAGTACTTC; CDR3: CASSLSRGSWGEYEQYF
V: TRBV27; size: .; D: .; J: TRBJ2-7; DNA: TGTGCCAGCAGTTTTTTGGGTCGCGAGCAGTACTTC; CDR3: CASSFLGREQYF
V: TRBV4-1; size: once; D: .; J: TRBJ2-7; DNA: TGCGCCAGCAGCCCCATGGCTACGGGCTACGAGCAGTACTTC; CDR3: CASSPMATGYEQYF
V: TRBV11-2; size: few; D: .; J: TRBJ1-1; DNA: TGTGCCAGCAGCTTAGACGGGTTGGCAAACACTGAAGCTTTCTTT; CDR3: CASSLDGLANTEAFF
V: TRBV4-2; size: .; D: .; J: TRBJ2-7; DNA: TGTGCCAGCAGCCAAGAAGCGGCGGACTACGAGCAGTACTTC; CDR3: CASSQEAADYEQYF
V: TRBV7-2; size: many; D: TRBD1; J: TRBJ1-6; DNA: TGTGCCAGCAGCCCGGGACAGTATAATTCACCCCTCCACTTT; CDR3: CASSPGQYNSPLHF